This T cell receptor (beta chain) was recorded in a study of blood T cell repertoires in COVID-19. The ends were cut back, 2 bases at V and 5 bases at J, with 12 bases in the middle. Looked up from germline, CDR1 is MNHEY and CDR2 is SVGAGI. The CDR3 contains 14 residues. Here immunoSEQ multiplex PCR was the method, and the copy in TCRdb shows in-frame clones only, minus some. The profile covers some 490,000 clones, with approximately 90% appearing a single time and 8.3% taken by the ten largest. The receptor's source is a woman aged 55 to 70 who had recovered from COVID-19. Input material: PBMCs or T cells enriched from blood (not recorded which). The chain couples TRBV6-5 to TRBJ2-5; D perhaps matches TRBD2 (5 bases). DNA of the CDR3: TGTGCCAGCAGTTACGGCAGGTCGGGGGAGACCCAGTACTTC. Residues: CASSYGRSGETQYF.